The 21 T cell receptor beta chains below come from one sample, sequenced in a study of blood T cell repertoires in COVID-19. Some clones are missing from TCRdb's copy, which holds only in-frame ones; the method was immunoSEQ multiplex PCR. The sample includes 200,000 to 300,000 clones, 84% of them seen just once. Specimen: peripheral blood. The receptor source for this set is a man aged 60-69 years with acute or convalescent COVID-19.

This rearrangement joins TRBV5-1 to TRBJ1-4; 9 bases align to TRBD1. Germline lookup yields CDR1 SGHRS and CDR2 YFSETQ. J lost 8 bases, V lost 1 base, and 3 bases had no gene match. The CDR3 sequence is 14 residues long. CDR3 region: CASSLRQGGEKLFF. DNA of the CDR3: TGCGCCAGCAGCTTGCGACAGGGGGGCGAAAAACTGTTTTTT.

V and J are TRBV9 and TRBJ2-2; 7 bases match TRBD2. This CDR3 region has 15 residues. Germline values: CDR1 SGDLS, CDR2 YYNGEE. V gave up 4 bases and J gave up 5 bases; unmatched junction bases: 8. DNA for the CDR3: TGTGCCAGCAGCACGATCGGGACTACAACCGGGGAGCTGTTTTTT. It specifies CASSTIGTTTGELFF.

The chain carries TRBV5-4 and TRBJ1-5; D remains unclear. The CDR3 extends over 15 amino acids. The germline gives CDR1 SGHNT, CDR2 YYREEE (reference sequence). The germline V and J ends were trimmed by 2 bases and 0 bases, with 9 bases remaining between them. CDR3: CASSFPRLSNQPQHF. In nucleotides, the CDR3 is TGTGCCAGCAGCTTCCCCAGGCTTAGCAATCAGCCCCAGCATTTT.

The chain couples TRBV6-5 to TRBJ1-2, with 8 bases aligning to TRBD1. The CDR3 is 13 residues long. Per germline, CDR1 MNHEY and CDR2 SVGAGI. The ends lost 8 bases at V and 7 bases at J; junction bases unmatched: 9. CDR3 protein: CASRGQGLSGYTF. In nucleotides, the CDR3 is TGTGCCAGCCGCGGACAGGGACTGAGTGGCTACACCTTC.

The gene calls are TRBV14 and TRBJ2-5, with TRBD2 as a possible D gene (5 bases). Germline V lookup: CDR1 SGHDN, CDR2 FVKESK. CDR3 length: 11 residues. The V and J ends lost 5 bases and 5 bases respectively, with 6 bases between them. Here the CDR3 reads CASSTGETQYF. Written as DNA, the CDR3 is TGTGCCAGCAGCACGGGGGAGACCCAGTACTTC.

V usage is TRBV7-3 and J usage is TRBJ1-1; 7 nucleotides agree with TRBD1. Germline V gives CDR1 SGHTA, CDR2 FQGTGA. V dropped 6 bases and J dropped 11; count of bases not matched to a gene: 12. CDR3 length equals 13 residues. The CDR3 reads CASSVQGGWSAFF. The CDR3 nucleotides read TGTGCCAGCAGTGTCCAGGGGGGTTGGTCTGCTTTCTTT. Drawing the rest from reference TRBV7-3 and TRBJ1-1, the complete variable domain is GAGVSQTPSNKVTEKGKYVELRCDPISGHTALYWYRQSLGQGPEFLIYFQGTGAADDSGLPNDRFFAVRPEGSVSTLKIQRTERGDSAVYLCASSVQGGWSAFFGQGTRLTVV.

V usage is TRBV6-5 and J usage is TRBJ2-3, with D tentatively TRBD2 (5 bases). The V and J ends lost 8 bases and 5 bases respectively, with 17 bases between them. CDR3 length: 14 amino acids. Germline V gives CDR1 MNHEY, CDR2 SVGAGI. CDR3 in amino acids: CASERWGDQDTQYF. The DNA of the CDR3 is TGTGCCAGCGAAAGGTGGGGAGATCAAGATACGCAGTATTTT.

CDR3 sequence: CASSVGGQGGSPLHF. The CDR3, as DNA: TGTGCCAGCAGCGTAGGGGGACAGGGGGGTTCACCCCTCCACTTT. The rearrangement links TRBV9 to TRBJ1-6, with 11 bases matching TRBD1. J gave up 9 bases and V 0 bases, and 2 bases lay outside the gene matches. The CDR3 consists of 15 residues. CDR1 is SGDLS and CDR2 is YYNGEE in the germline V gene.

The chain couples TRBV4-3 to TRBJ1-5, with unresolved D. Germline CDR1 LGHNA, CDR2 YSLEER. The V and J ends lost 1 base and 0 bases respectively, with 7 bases between them. The CDR3 loop spans 15 amino acids. The CDR3 region has the DNA TGCGCCAGCAGCCAAGGCGCTTATAGCAATCAGCCCCAGCATTTT. Protein sequence: CASSQGAYSNQPQHF.

V gene TRBV15 combines with J gene TRBJ2-3, with D uncertain. CDR3 length: 17 amino acids. Germline CDR1 and CDR2: LNHNV and YYDKDF (reference sequence). V shed 0 bases and J shed 2 bases, with 15 bases lying between them. CDR3 loop: CATSRDLGASNTDTQYF. The CDR3 nucleotides read TGTGCCACCAGCAGAGATTTGGGCGCATCGAACACAGATACGCAGTATTTT.

As regards this clone: Other DNA variants within this sample encode the same CDR3. This chain connects TRBV18 to TRBJ2-3; D remains unclear. The CDR3 sequence is 12 residues long. In germline, CDR1 is KGHSH, CDR2 LQKENI. V lost 3 bases and J 4 bases, leaving 5 bases between the germline ends. The DNA for the CDR3 is TGTGCCAGCTCACCCCCGTCAGATACGCAGTATTTT. It codes for CASSPPSDTQYF. The full variable domain, with the rest looked up from reference TRBV18 and TRBJ2-3, is NAGVMQNPRHLVRRRGQEARLRCSPMKGHSHVYWYRQLPEEGLKFMVYLQKENIIDESGMPKERFSAEFPKEGPSILRIQQVVRGDSAAYFCASSPPSDTQYFGPGTRLTVL.

The chain couples TRBV30 to TRBJ1-1, with 8 bases lining up with TRBD1. This CDR3 spans 13 amino acids. Germline loops: CDR1 GTSNPN, CDR2 SVGIG (reference sequence). Losses at the gene ends were 5 bases for V and 1 base for J; bases not matched to a gene: 3. The CDR3 loop is CAWGQGGNTEAFF. The CDR3 bases are TGTGCCTGGGGACAGGGAGGGAACACTGAAGCTTTCTTT.

The chain joins TRBV20-1 to TRBJ1-2, with D uncertain. The CDR3 loop spans 11 amino acids. V was cut by 6 bases and J by 3 bases, with 8 bases left in between. CDR1 is DFQATT and CDR2 is SNEGSKA in the germline V gene (reference sequence). CDR3 region: CSATAYYGYTF. The CDR3 region has the DNA TGCAGTGCAACAGCCTACTATGGCTACACCTTC.

This sequence joins TRBV7-2 and TRBJ2-7; D is undetermined. V was clipped by 0 bases and J by 7 bases, with 13 bases between them. The V gene's germline CDR1 is SGHTA and CDR2 FQGNSA. This CDR3 is built from 14 residues. Here the CDR3 DNA reads TGTGCCAGCAGCTTAGCTAGGAGCCTACGAGAGCAGTACTTC. Protein product: CASSLARSLREQYF. Full variable domain (rest looked up from reference TRBV7-2 and TRBJ2-7): GAGVSQSPSNKVTEKGKDVELRCDPISGHTALYWYRQSLGQGLEFLIYFQGNSAPDKSGLPSDRFSAERTGGSVSTLTIQRTQQEDSAVYLCASSLARSLREQYFGPGTRLTVT.

The chain recombines TRBV11-2 with TRBJ2-3, with 7 nucleotides matching TRBD2. The CDR3 is 15 residues long. V trimming: 7 bases; J trimming: 2 bases; junction bases outside the gene matches: 9. Germline V gene data show CDR1 as SGHAT and CDR2 as FQNNGV. CDR3 nucleotide sequence: TGTGCCAGCATGGTTAGGGCGGGGGTCACAGATACGCAGTATTTT. Translated: CASMVRAGVTDTQYF.

This chain links TRBV6-5 with TRBJ2-7, with D possibly TRBD2 on 7 matching bases. In germline, CDR1 is MNHEY, CDR2 SVGAGI. The germline V and J ends were trimmed by 6 bases and 2 bases, with 11 bases remaining between them. This CDR3 is built from 13 residues. The CDR3 coding sequence is TGTGCCAGCAGGCGGGGGCAGGCCTACGAGCAGTACTTC. Residues: CASRRGQAYEQYF.

This clone has only a few counts. The CDR3 sequence: CASSLDRDSAHGYTF. DNA for the CDR3: TGTGCCAGCAGCTTAGACCGGGACAGTGCACATGGCTACACCTTC. The chain joins TRBV7-2 to TRBJ1-2, with TRBD1 identical over 7 bases. CDR1 SGHTA and CDR2 FQGNSA come from the germline V gene. This CDR3 has 15 amino acids. The junction had 8 bases not matched to a gene; V was cut back by 1 base and J by 6 bases.

The chain recombines TRBV5-1 with TRBJ1-6, with 7 bases fitting TRBD1. Germline lookup yields CDR1 SGHRS and CDR2 YFSETQ. V lost 3 bases and J lost 9; bases outside the gene matches: 9. The CDR3 consists of 15 residues. The CDR3 protein is CASSSTGYSSSPLHF. CDR3 nucleotides: TGCGCCAGCAGCTCGACAGGGTATAGTAGTTCACCCCTCCACTTT. The full variable domain, rest sourced from reference TRBV5-1 and TRBJ1-6, is KAGVTQTPRYLIKTRGQQVTLSCSPISGHRSVSWYQQTPGQGLQFLFEYFSETQRNKGNFPGRFSGRQFSNSRSEMNVSTLELGDSALYLCASSSTGYSSSPLHFGNGTRLTVT.

V and J are TRBV10-3 and TRBJ2-7, with D perhaps matching TRBD2 (6 bases). Germline assignment: CDR1 ENHRY and CDR2 SYGVKD. CDR3 length: 13 amino acids. The V end lost 5 bases, the J end lost 7 bases, and 15 bases lay between the germline ends. The CDR3 protein is CAISKGPGEEQYF. The CDR3 bases are TGTGCCATCAGTAAGGGACCGGGAGAAGAGCAGTACTTC.

This clone was found once. V and J are TRBV28 and TRBJ1-2; the match to TRBD1 covers 10 bases. The CDR3 runs 15 residues. The junction had 9 bases not matched to a gene; V was cut back by 4 bases and J by 7 bases. The germline gives CDR1 MDHEN, CDR2 SYDVKM. CDR3 protein: CASSYPRGQGTGYTF. In DNA, the CDR3 is TGTGCCAGCAGTTACCCGAGGGGACAGGGGACTGGCTACACCTTC.

V usage is TRBV6-1 and J usage is TRBJ2-3, with a tentative D call TRBD1 (6 bases). CDR3 length: 14 residues. Trimming took off 3 bases at V and 4 bases at J, with 11 bases between the two ends. Per the germline V gene, CDR1 is MNHNS and CDR2 is SASEGT. The CDR3 sequence: CASSEGAGADTQYF. The CDR3 coding sequence is TGTGCCAGCAGTGAGGGGGCAGGGGCAGATACGCAGTATTTT.